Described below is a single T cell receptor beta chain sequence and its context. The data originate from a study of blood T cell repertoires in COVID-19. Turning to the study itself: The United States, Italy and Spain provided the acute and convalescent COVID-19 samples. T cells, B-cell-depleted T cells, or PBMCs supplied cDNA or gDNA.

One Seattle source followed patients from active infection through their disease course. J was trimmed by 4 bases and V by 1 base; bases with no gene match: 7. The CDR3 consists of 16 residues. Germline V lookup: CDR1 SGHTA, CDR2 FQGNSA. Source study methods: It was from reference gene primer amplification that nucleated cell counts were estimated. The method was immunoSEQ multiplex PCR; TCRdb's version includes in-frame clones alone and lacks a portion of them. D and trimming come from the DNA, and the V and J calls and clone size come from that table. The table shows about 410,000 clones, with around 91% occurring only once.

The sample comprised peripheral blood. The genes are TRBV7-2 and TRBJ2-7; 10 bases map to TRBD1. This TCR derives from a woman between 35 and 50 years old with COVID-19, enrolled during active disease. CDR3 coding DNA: TGTGCCAGCAGCTTAGTTCCCGGACAGGGGGGGTACGAGCAGTACTTC. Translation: CASSLVPGQGGYEQYF.